These 18 T cell receptor beta chains came from one sample sequenced in a study of T-cell memory formation after mild COVID-19. MiXCR, applied by TCRdb to the 5' RACE reads, yields one record per CDR3 protein. This sample has 300,000 to 400,000 distinct CDR3 sequences; roughly an eighth occur once, and the top ten carry 22%. Sequencing input: PBMCs or a T cell subset sorted from them (not recorded which). Source of these receptors: a man between 18 and 29 years old who had mild COVID-19 (a few samples of this study predate the infection). Cell type and time point are not known.

This clonotype has more than one count but fewer than ten. The V gene is TRBV5-1, the J gene TRBJ1-1, with D perhaps matching TRBD1 (5 bases). Germline-derived CDR1 and CDR2 are SGHRS and YFSETQ. CDR3 length: 14 residues. Trimming left V 3 bases short and J 0 bases short, with 9 bases between. In DNA, the CDR3 is TGCGCCAGCAGCTCCGGGGGGGTGAACACTGAAGCTTTCTTT. This sequence encodes CASSSGGVNTEAFF.

The V gene is TRBV28, the J gene TRBJ1-5; D uncertain. Between the trimmed V and J ends, which lost 5 bases and 4 bases, there was a span of 18 bases. The CDR3 contains 16 residues. The V gene's germline CDR1 is MDHEN and CDR2 SYDVKM. CDR3 sequence reads: CASSPQKALGNQPQHF. The CDR3 DNA reads as TGTGCCAGCAGTCCGCAAAAAGCCCTAGGAAATCAGCCCCAGCATTTT.

The chain couples TRBV11-2 to TRBJ2-1, with D unclear. The germline V gene encodes CDR1 SGHAT and CDR2 FQNNGV. Between the trimmed V and J ends, which lost 5 bases and 12 bases, there was a span of 14 bases. This CDR3 contains 12 residues. The DNA for the CDR3 is TGTGCCAGCAGCACCTTGTCGGCCGGGCAGTTCTTC. This encodes CASSTLSAGQFF.

This clonotype was picked up a small number of times. This chain connects TRBV4-1 to TRBJ2-3; D is perhaps TRBD1 (6 bases). The germline V gene encodes CDR1 MGHRA and CDR2 YSYEKL. Trimming cost V 3 bases and J 6 bases, with 16 bases left between them. The CDR3 spans 15 residues. The CDR3 reads CASSHVGHGRDTQYF. CDR3 sequence (DNA): TGCGCCAGCAGCCACGTGGGACACGGAAGGGATACGCAGTATTTT.

CDR3 sequence (DNA): TGTGCCAGCAGCTTAGATAAGCGGGGTGACACTGAAGCTTTCTTT. It yields the protein CASSLDKRGDTEAFF. The chain uses TRBV11-2 and TRBJ1-1; D uncertain. This CDR3 comprises 15 residues. V was cut by 0 bases and J by 3 bases, with 11 bases left in between. CDR1 and CDR2 from the germline V gene are SGHAT and FQNNGV.

This clonotype was picked up a small number of times. This rearrangement joins TRBV6-2 or TRBV6-3 to TRBJ2-7; tentative D call: TRBD1 (7 bases). V was clipped by 6 bases and J by 5 bases, with 14 bases between them. The CDR3 has 13 amino acids. Germline CDR1 is MNHEY and CDR2 is SVGEGT. Here the CDR3 DNA reads TGTGCCAGCAGCCCGCCAGGGGGGAACGAGCAGTACGTC. Amino acid sequence: CASSPPGGNEQYV.

This clonotype was picked up a small number of times. The chain links TRBV18 to TRBJ2-7; D not certain. Germline V gives CDR1 KGHSH, CDR2 LQKENI. This CDR3 is 12 amino acids long. The V and J ends lost 2 bases and 4 bases respectively, with 6 bases between them. CDR3 region: CASSPTNYEQYV. As DNA, the CDR3 is TGTGCCAGCTCACCAACCAATTACGAGCAGTACGTC.

V gene TRBV20-1 combines with J gene TRBJ2-4; 8 positions match TRBD2. The CDR3 extends over 16 amino acids. Trimming took 2 bases from V and 0 from J; bases not matched to a gene: 6. From germline, CDR1 is DFQATT and CDR2 SNEGSKA (reference sequence). DNA of the CDR3: TGCAGTGCTAGATCCCAGCGGGGGCTAGCCAAAAACATTCAGTACTTC. Translating it yields CSARSQRGLAKNIQYF.

Only a few counts were recorded for this clonotype. The V call is TRBV28, the J call TRBJ1-2; the match to TRBD1 covers 7 bases. Trimming at V came to 8 bases and at J to 0 bases, leaving 15 bases not matched to a gene. The CDR3 runs 17 residues. The germline V gene encodes CDR1 MDHEN and CDR2 SYDVKM. CDR3 sequence (DNA): TGTGCCAGCTCCAACCTGACAGGGCTGTTCCCTAACTATGGCTACACCTTC. As protein: CASSNLTGLFPNYGYTF.

The V gene is TRBV9, the J gene TRBJ2-1; D might be TRBD1 (6 bases). Trimming cost V 4 bases and J 4 bases, with 12 bases left between them. CDR3 length: 14 amino acids. The germline V gene has CDR1 SGDLS and CDR2 YYNGEE. This chain's CDR3 is CASSRDIGYNEQFF. DNA of the CDR3: TGTGCCAGCAGCCGGGACATAGGTTACAATGAGCAGTTCTTC.

This clonotype was recorded many times. The chain is built from TRBV7-2 and TRBJ1-6, with D hard to call. V was trimmed by 1 base and J by 13 bases, leaving 20 bases between them. The CDR3 is 16 amino acids. CDR1 SGHTA and CDR2 FQGNSA come from the germline V gene. The CDR3 loop reads CASSLGAELTWAPLHF. The CDR3 nucleotides read TGTGCCAGCAGCTTAGGTGCGGAGCTTACGTGGGCGCCCCTCCACTTT.

In its sample, this clonotype was seen a few times. The CDR3 DNA sequence: TGCGCCAGCAGCCAAGTCGGGCTAATCCAAGAGACCCAGTACTTC. Its translation is CASSQVGLIQETQYF. The V call is TRBV4-1, the J call TRBJ2-5; no clear D gene. V shed 1 base and J shed 1 base, with 10 bases lying between them. The CDR3 totals 15 residues. Germline assignment: CDR1 MGHRA and CDR2 YSYEKL.

CDR3 in amino acids: CASSSQGAYYGYTF. The CDR3 nucleotides are TGTGCCAGCAGCTCTCAGGGGGCTTACTATGGCTACACCTTC. This chain uses TRBV7-9 with TRBJ1-2, with 8 bases that match TRBD1. The CDR3 has 14 amino acids. CDR1 is SEHNR and CDR2 is FQNEAQ in the germline V gene (reference sequence). V lost 4 bases and J lost 3; bases outside the gene matches: 4.

The rearrangement links TRBV21-1 to TRBJ1-1; the table names TRBD1, a call not compared with the DNA. TRBV21-1 is flagged as a pseudogene. This CDR3 has 17 amino acids. CDR3 nucleotides: TGTGCCAGCAGCAAAGAGGGCAGGGGGAAAGAGGGCACTGAAGCTTTCTTT. Residues: CASSKEGRGKEGTEAFF.

A few counts support this clonotype. This chain uses TRBV29-1 with TRBJ2-5, with TRBD1 matching over 9 bases. J was trimmed by 2 bases and V by 6 bases; bases with no gene match: 10. CDR3 length: 15 residues. The germline CDR1 and CDR2 sequences are SQVTM and ANQGSEA. CDR3 in amino acids: CSVGTTGGFQETQYF. The CDR3, as DNA: TGCAGCGTGGGGACGACAGGGGGTTTTCAAGAGACCCAGTACTTC.

This clonotype has ten or more counts. This chain links TRBV5-6 with TRBJ2-3; no reliable D call. From germline, CDR1 is SGHDT and CDR2 YYEEEE. CDR3 length equals 11 residues. V was pared by 0 bases and J by 5 bases, with 1 base between. In DNA, the CDR3 is TGTGCCAGCAGCTTGGTAGATACGCAGTATTTT. It yields the protein CASSLVDTQYF.

The chain joins TRBV5-1 to TRBJ1-6, with D perhaps matching TRBD1 (5 bases). The CDR3 sequence is 15 residues long. V lost 3 bases to trimming and J lost 7 bases, with 14 bases between them. Germline CDR1 and CDR2: SGHRS and YFSETQ. The CDR3 loop reads CASSSYQGWNSPLHF. CDR3 bases: TGCGCCAGCAGCTCCTACCAGGGATGGAATTCACCCCTCCACTTT.

This clonotype was observed at least ten times. The J gene is TRBJ2-1, the V gene TRBV5-1; D might be TRBD2 (5 bases). Germline CDR1 is SGHRS and CDR2 is YFSETQ. V was shortened by 1 base and J by 6 bases, with 8 bases between the two germline ends. The CDR3 runs to 13 residues. The CDR3, as DNA: TGCGCCAGCAGCTTGTCGGGGAGCAATGAGCAGTTCTTC. It translates to CASSLSGSNEQFF.